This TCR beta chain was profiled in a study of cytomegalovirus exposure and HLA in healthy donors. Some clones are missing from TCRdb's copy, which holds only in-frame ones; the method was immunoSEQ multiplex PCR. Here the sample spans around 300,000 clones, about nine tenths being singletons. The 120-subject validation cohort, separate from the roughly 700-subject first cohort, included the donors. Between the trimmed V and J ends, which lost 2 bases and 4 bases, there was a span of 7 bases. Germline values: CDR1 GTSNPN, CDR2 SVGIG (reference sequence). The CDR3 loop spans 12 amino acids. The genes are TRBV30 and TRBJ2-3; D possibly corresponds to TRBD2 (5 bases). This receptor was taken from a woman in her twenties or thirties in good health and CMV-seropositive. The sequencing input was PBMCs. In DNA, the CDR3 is TGTGCCTGGAGTTTACTAGCAGATACGCAGTATTTT. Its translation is CAWSLLADTQYF.